This TCR beta chain appears in the sequencing data of a study of T-cell memory formation after mild COVID-19 (dated by TCRdb to the early 2020s). Notes on the research overall: TCR sequence clusters from the two donors were found to be largely donor specific. In two donors, T-cell clones that expanded and contracted after mild COVID-19 were followed by sequencing TCRalpha and TCRbeta repertoires longitudinally. Two young, previously healthy adult volunteers, one female and one male, were included in the cohort.

The paper's findings and limits, for the study overall: Contracting CD4+ clones turned up mainly in the CM and EM memory subsets, whereas EMRA was where CD8+ clones were enriched. From day 15 to 85, contracting clones showed balanced CD4/CD8 phenotypes, whereas a second wave of clones that expanded from day 15 to 37 leaned towards CD4+. Some responding clones were detected in pre-infection memory, which suggested that pre-existing cross-reactive memory T cells had joined the SARS-CoV-2 response. The study included only a couple of mild cases, and larger cohorts that include severe cases with pre-infection samples were judged to be necessary. The second-wave clones that peaked on day 37 were not confirmed to be SARS-CoV-2 specific.

The CDR3 numbers 15 residues from cysteine through phenylalanine. Left in the record is the CDR3 DNA by itself, 45 bases read in frame from the first base. In the germline V gene, CDR1 corresponds to SGHRS and CDR2 to YFSETQ. V is trimmed back by 1 base and J by 0 bases, and the junction contains 3 bases that no gene match accounts for. This clonotype was counted a few times. What antigen it recognizes has not been identified. No quality values exist for individual bases; no much larger clone is one base distant. Sequencing relied on an Illumina NovaSeq 6000. TCRalpha and TCRbeta cDNA libraries were built by 5'RACE with constant-segment primers, adding sample barcodes and unique molecular identifiers. RNA was extracted from every sample with Trizol reagent. The libraries were amplified in two PCR steps, and the second step added a second sample barcode and Illumina TruSeq adapters. Sequencing of the libraries was done on an Illumina NovaSeq, producing 2 x 150 bp paired-end reads. The study's processing was this. With migec v1.2.7, reads were demultiplexed and then collapsed into UMI-guided consensus sequences. Using mixcr v2.1.11, the UMI consensuses were aligned to TRA and TRB V and J templates and assembled into clonotypes. A clonotype was counted as expanded or contracted only when both edgeR and NoisET called the clonotype significant, with the noise models trained on biological replicates. edgeR calls used a false discovery rate-adjusted p below 0.01 and a log2 fold-change threshold of 1. As an exploratory analysis of dynamics, max-normalized trajectories of the 1000 most abundant clonotypes were examined by PCA with hierarchical clustering. Each responding clone was given a CD4 or CD8 phenotype based on the CD4+ and CD8+ repertoires, which had been sequenced separately. Using fastp at Q25 and MiXCR, TCRdb reprocessed the public reads and kept productive beta chains. Duplicate CDR3 protein sequences are folded into a single record with the most common DNA and genes. The V and J calls were determined by TCRdb, not by the authors. Across this sample there are approximately 500,000 distinct CDR3 sequences, with roughly 23% seen only once. The ten largest clones capture about an eighth of the sample.

PBMCs were isolated by Ficoll-Paque density gradient centrifugation. The rearrangement combines TRBV5-1 with TRBJ1-1, with 7 middle bases fitting TRBD1. The sequencing input was PBMCs or a T cell subset sorted from them (not recorded which). The sequence was obtained from an adult woman who had mild COVID-19 (a few samples of this study predate the infection). The sample titles of this study are shuffled in the database, so cell type and time point are left out; the donor was told from shared clones. The CDR3 region: CASSLMGQMNTEAFF. Here is the DNA: TGCGCCAGCAGCTTGATGGGACAGATGAACACTGAAGCTTTCTTT.